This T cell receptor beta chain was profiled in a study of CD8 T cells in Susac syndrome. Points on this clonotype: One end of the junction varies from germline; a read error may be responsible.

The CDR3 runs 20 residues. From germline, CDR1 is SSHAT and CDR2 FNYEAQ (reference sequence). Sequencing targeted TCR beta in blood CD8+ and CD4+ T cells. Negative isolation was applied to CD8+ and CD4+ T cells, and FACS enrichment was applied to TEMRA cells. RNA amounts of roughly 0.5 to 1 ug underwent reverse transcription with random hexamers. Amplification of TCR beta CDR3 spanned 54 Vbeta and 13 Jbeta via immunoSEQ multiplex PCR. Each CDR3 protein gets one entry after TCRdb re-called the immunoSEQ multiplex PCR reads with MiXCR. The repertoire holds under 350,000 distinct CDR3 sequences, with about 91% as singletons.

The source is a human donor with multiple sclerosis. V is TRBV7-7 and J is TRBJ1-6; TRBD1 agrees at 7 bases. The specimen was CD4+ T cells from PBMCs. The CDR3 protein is CASSLERIAGTDGINSPLHF. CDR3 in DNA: TGTGCTAGCAGCTTAGAGCGGATCGCCGGGACAGATGGGATCAATTCACCCCTCCACTTT. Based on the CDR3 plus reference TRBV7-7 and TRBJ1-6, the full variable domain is GAGVSQSPRYKVTKRGQDVTLRCDPISSHATLYWYQQALGQGPEFLTYFNYEAQPDKSGLPSDRFSAERPEGSISTLTIQRTEQRDSAMYRCASSLERIAGTDGINSPLHFGNGTRLTVT.